These T cell receptor beta chains were read from a single sample in a study of regulatory T cells in long-lasting Graves disease. MiXCR was run by TCRdb on the multiplex PCR reads, yielding one entry per CDR3 protein. This table has approximately 350,000 distinct CDR3 sequences, over 15% appearing once. This sample also appeared in a second study, on T cells in Graves' hyperthyroidism and ophthalmopathy.

This sample comprised peripheral blood mononuclear cells (PBMCs), obtained at new diagnosis, from a patient treated with antithyroid drugs. The receptors were gathered from a man in his forties with Graves disease. CDR3s include the opening cysteine and the closing phenylalanine or tryptophan. Each record gives: D gene, CDR3 length, clone size, J gene, V gene, CDR3 protein, CDR3 DNA. The D gene is left open where the match is weak. Where a row states a size, it is once, few, many or the class of an expanded clone; other rows omit it.

-	13	few	TRBJ1-4	TRBV20-1	CSARDGGREKLFF	TGCAGTGCTAGAGATGGGGGGAGAGAAAAACTGTTTTTT
-	15	few	TRBJ2-7	TRBV9	CASSVEAGNNYEQYF	TGTGCCAGCAGCGTAGAGGCAGGGAACAACTACGAGCAGTACTTC
TRBD1	16	many	TRBJ2-2	TRBV29-1	CSVQIYRGPNTGELFF	TGCAGCGTTCAAATCTACAGGGGGCCTAACACCGGGGAGCTGTTTTTT
-	12	-	TRBJ2-7	TRBV27	CASSPDFHEQYF	TGTGCCAGCAGTCCCGACTTCCACGAGCAGTACTTC
-	16	-	TRBJ2-2	TRBV7-2	CASSLSGMANTGELFF	TGTGCCAGCAGCTTGTCAGGGATGGCGAACACCGGGGAGCTGTTTTTT
-	14	many	TRBJ2-5	TRBV24-1	CATSDPWAQETQYF	TGTGCCACCAGTGATCCATGGGCCCAAGAGACCCAGTACTTC
-	13	-	TRBJ1-3	TRBV20-1	CSARLTPGDTIYF	TGCAGTGCCAGACTAACCCCAGGGGACACCATATATTTT
-	16	-	TRBJ1-1	TRBV7-6	CASSFGDPGPRTEAFF	TGTGCCAGCAGCTTCGGGGATCCGGGGCCGAGGACTGAAGCTTTCTTT
TRBD2	14	few	TRBJ2-3	TRBV6-9	CASSYLRGADTQYF	TGTGCCAGCAGTTACCTGCGGGGGGCAGATACGCAGTATTTT
-	12	few	TRBJ1-5	TRBV24-1	CATSDGNQPQHF	TGTGCCACGAGCGACGGAAATCAGCCCCAGCATTTT
TRBD2	16	-	TRBJ2-2	TRBV7-2	CASSPLRGGVTGELFF	TGTGCCAGCAGCCCCCTCCGGGGGGGTGTCACCGGGGAGCTGTTTTTT
-	13	few	TRBJ1-3	TRBV20-1	CSAGLGVGNTIYF	TGCAGTGCTGGACTGGGGGTTGGAAACACCATATATTTT
-	14	many	TRBJ1-4	TRBV11-2	CASSRNSKREKLFF	TGTGCCAGCAGCCGTAACAGTAAGCGGGAAAAACTGTTTTTT
-	11	few	TRBJ1-1	TRBV29-1	CSVEDRWVAFF	TGCAGCGTTGAAGACAGATGGGTAGCTTTCTTT
TRBD2	12	few	TRBJ2-3	TRBV2	CASGGEGDTQYF	TGTGCCAGCGGGGGGGAGGGAGATACGCAGTATTTT
TRBD1	16	-	TRBJ2-2	TRBV27	CASSFEDRGSAGELFF	TGTGCCAGCAGTTTTGAGGACAGGGGTTCGGCCGGGGAGCTGTTTTTT
TRBD1	23	many	TRBJ2-1	TRBV6-2/TRBV6-3	CASSYSTSHGVGTGGAWRREQFF	TGTGCCAGCAGTTACTCGACTTCTCACGGCGTAGGGACAGGGGGCGCGTGGCGGCGAGAGCAGTTCTTC
-	13	many	TRBJ1-2	TRBV6-1	CASSVQGHYGYTF	TGTGCCAGCAGCGTCCAGGGGCACTATGGCTACACCTTC
-	14	few	TRBJ2-7	TRBV3-1	CASSQTASSYEQYF	TGTGCCAGCAGCCAAACGGCCAGCTCCTACGAGCAGTACTTC
-	15	-	TRBJ1-2	TRBV2	CASSERWGAEGGYTF	TGTGCCAGCAGTGAACGTTGGGGGGCGGAAGGAGGCTACACCTTC
TRBD2	15	many	TRBJ2-1	TRBV9	CASSVTGTSYNEQFF	TGTGCCAGCAGCGTAACCGGGACTAGCTACAATGAGCAGTTCTTC
-	16	many	TRBJ2-3	TRBV11-2	CASSLASTLSTDTQYF	TGTGCCAGCAGCTTAGCCTCGACACTTAGCACAGACACGCAGTATTTT
-	14	-	TRBJ2-7	TRBV4-1	CASSQGRTSYEQYF	TGCGCCAGCAGCCAAGGCAGGACCTCCTACGAGCAGTACTTC
-	14	-	TRBJ2-5	TRBV19	CASSMLGTIKTQYF	TGTGCCAGTAGTATGCTCGGGACAATTAAGACCCAGTACTTC
TRBD1	13	many	TRBJ2-4	TRBV12-3/TRBV12-4	CASRTGGGNIQYF	TGTGCCAGCAGGACAGGGGGCGGAAACATTCAGTACTTC
TRBD2	16	-	TRBJ2-1	TRBV7-2	CASSWTSGVGVNEQFF	TGTGCCAGCAGCTGGACTAGCGGGGTGGGGGTCAATGAGCAGTTCTTC
TRBD1	16	-	TRBJ1-3	TRBV5-1	CASSLGQSWSGNTIYF	TGCGCCAGCAGCCTGGGACAGAGCTGGTCTGGAAACACCATATATTTT
TRBD2	17	-	TRBJ2-3	TRBV2	CASSEGASGGLVDTQYF	TGTGCCAGCAGTGAAGGGGCTAGCGGGGGGCTGGTGGATACGCAGTATTTT
TRBD1	16	few	TRBJ2-4	TRBV7-2	CASSSPGRGRPNIQYF	TGTGCCAGCAGCTCCCCAGGCAGGGGGCGCCCAAACATTCAGTACTTC
-	11	many	TRBJ2-2	TRBV10-3	CAISGTGELFF	TGTGCCATCAGTGGAACCGGGGAGCTGTTTTTT
TRBD1	14	-	TRBJ2-4	TRBV30	CAWSVGQGASIQYF	TGTGCCTGGAGTGTAGGACAGGGTGCGAGCATTCAGTACTTC
-	16	few	TRBJ2-5	TRBV14	CASSQDYPGKQETQYF	TGTGCCAGCAGCCAAGATTATCCGGGGAAGCAAGAGACCCAGTACTTC
-	14	many	TRBJ1-2	TRBV20-1	CSAPGDSLNYGYTF	TGCAGTGCCCCAGGGGATTCCTTAAACTATGGCTACACCTTC
-	16	many	TRBJ1-1	TRBV28	CASSFPEGVPNTEAFF	TGTGCCAGCAGTTTCCCTGAGGGGGTTCCGAACACTGAAGCTTTCTTT
TRBD1	17	many	TRBJ1-5	TRBV10-3	CAISETWTGDSNQPQHF	TGTGCCATCAGTGAGACCTGGACAGGGGATAGCAATCAGCCCCAGCATTTT
-	13	many	TRBJ2-7	TRBV30	CASTEGGGYEQYF	TGTGCCTCCACCGAAGGGGGTGGCTACGAGCAGTACTTC
-	15	-	TRBJ1-4	TRBV20-1	CSARDMSRLNEKLFF	TGCAGTGCTAGAGATATGAGCAGGCTAAATGAAAAACTGTTTTTT
TRBD2	16	few	TRBJ2-2	TRBV15	CATSSIRTGGTGELFF	TGTGCCACCAGCAGTATAAGAACGGGGGGGACCGGGGAGCTGTTTTTT
TRBD2	16	many	TRBJ2-5	TRBV7-9	CASGLGTNMYQETQYF	TGTGCCAGCGGCCTTGGGACTAACATGTACCAAGAGACCCAGTACTTC
-	15	few	TRBJ1-5	TRBV30	CAWSPPGTVGQPQHF	TGTGCCTGGAGTCCGCCGGGAACGGTAGGCCAGCCCCAGCATTTT
-	13	many	TRBJ2-7	TRBV18	CASSADSAYEQYF	TGTGCCAGCTCTGCGGACTCGGCCTACGAGCAGTACTTC
-	14	once	TRBJ2-5	TRBV7-9	CASSRRGGSETQYF	TGTGCCAGCAGCCGCAGAGGGGGTTCAGAGACCCAGTACTTC
-	14	-	TRBJ2-1	TRBV7-9	CASSLGDGYNEQFF	TGTGCCAGCAGCTTAGGAGACGGCTACAATGAGCAGTTCTTC
-	15	-	TRBJ1-1	TRBV6-2/TRBV6-3	CASSQQWAHNTEAFF	TGTGCCAGCAGCCAACAGTGGGCTCACAACACTGAAGCTTTCTTT
-	13	many	TRBJ1-1	TRBV14	CASSQIGNTEAFF	TGTGCCAGCAGCCAAATTGGGAACACTGAAGCTTTCTTT